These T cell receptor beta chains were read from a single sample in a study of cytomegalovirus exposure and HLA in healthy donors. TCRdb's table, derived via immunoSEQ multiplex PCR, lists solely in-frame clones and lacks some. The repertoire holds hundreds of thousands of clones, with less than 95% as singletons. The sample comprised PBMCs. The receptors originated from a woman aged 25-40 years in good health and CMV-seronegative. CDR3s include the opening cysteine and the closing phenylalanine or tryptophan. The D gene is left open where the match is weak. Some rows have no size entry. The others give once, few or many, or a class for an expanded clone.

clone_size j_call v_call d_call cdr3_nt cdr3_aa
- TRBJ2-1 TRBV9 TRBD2 TGTGCCAGCAGCGACGGGACGGGGGGTGGGGTGCAGTTCTTC CASSDGTGGGVQFF
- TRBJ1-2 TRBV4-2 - TGTGCCAGCAGCCAAGACAGGGGCTACACCTTC CASSQDRGYTF
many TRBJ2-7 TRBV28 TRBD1 TGTGCCAGCAGTGTACAGGGGGCCTACGAGCAGTACTTC CASSVQGAYEQYF
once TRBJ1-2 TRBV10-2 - TGCGCCAGCAGTGAGGTGGTCTTACATGGCTACACCTTC CASSEVVLHGYTF
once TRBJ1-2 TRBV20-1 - TGCAGTGCTAGAAGGGATGGCTACACCTTC CSARRDGYTF
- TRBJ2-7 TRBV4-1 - TGCGCCAGCAGCCAAGAACTTAGCGTCATCCCTTTCTACGAGCAGTACTTC CASSQELSVIPFYEQYF
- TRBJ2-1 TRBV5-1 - TGCGCCAGCAGCTCGACCGGGCTCGCCCATGAGCAGTTCTTC CASSSTGLAHEQFF
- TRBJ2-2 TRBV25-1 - TGTGCCAGCAGTGAGCAGGGAACCGGGGAGCTGTTTTTT CASSEQGTGELFF
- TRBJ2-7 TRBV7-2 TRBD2 TGTGCCAGCAGCTTAGTGGCGGGAGACCACGAGCAGTACTTC CASSLVAGDHEQYF
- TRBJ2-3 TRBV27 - TGTGCCAGCAGTCCAGAATTCCAAGTCACAGATACGCAGTATTTT CASSPEFQVTDTQYF
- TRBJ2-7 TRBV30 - TGTGCCTGGAGTGTGGACGACGAGCAGTACTTC CAWSVDDEQYF
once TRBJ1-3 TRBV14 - TGTGCCAGCAGCTTCGGGACGGGGAGCTCTGGAAACACCATATATTTT CASSFGTGSSGNTIYF
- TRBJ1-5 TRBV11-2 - TGTGCCAGCAGCCCCGGACGCGGGACACAGCCCCAGCATTTT CASSPGRGTQPQHF
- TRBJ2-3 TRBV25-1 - TGTGCCAGCACCTCAGGTCGGGAATTCACAGATACGCAGTATTTT CASTSGREFTDTQYF
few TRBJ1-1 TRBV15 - TGTGCCACCAGCAGAGAGAGGGGAAGTCCTGAAGCTTTCTTT CATSRERGSPEAFF
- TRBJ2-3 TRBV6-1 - TGTGCCAGCAGTGGCCAGCGCACAGATACGCAGTATTTT CASSGQRTDTQYF
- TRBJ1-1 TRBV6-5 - TGTGCCAGCAGTTACCTAGGGAAATTTGATACTGAAGCTTTCTTT CASSYLGKFDTEAFF
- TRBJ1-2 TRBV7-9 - TGTGCCAGCAGCCTCCAAGGTTTCCACTATGGCTACACCTTC CASSLQGFHYGYTF
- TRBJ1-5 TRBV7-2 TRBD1 TGTGCCAGCAGCGGGGACAGAAATCAGCCCCAGCATTTT CASSGDRNQPQHF
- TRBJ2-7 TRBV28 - TGTGCCAGCAGTTTAAGACTCCCCCGGTCAAACTCATCCTACGAGCAGTACTTC CASSLRLPRSNSSYEQYF
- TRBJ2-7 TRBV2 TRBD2 TGTGCCAGCACCCTAGCGGGGGCGCGGTACGAGCAGTACTTC CASTLAGARYEQYF
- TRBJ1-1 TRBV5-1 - TGCGCCAGCAGCTTGCCGGGCAGGGGCACTGAAGCTTTCTTT CASSLPGRGTEAFF
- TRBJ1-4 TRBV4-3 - TGCGCCAGCAGCCAAACTCGGGGCTTAGTTGAAAAACTGTTTTTT CASSQTRGLVEKLFF
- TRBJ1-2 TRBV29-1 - TGCAGCGTTGATCTCGAGGGTTCTAACTATGGCTACACCTTC CSVDLEGSNYGYTF
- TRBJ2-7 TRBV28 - TGTGCCAGCAGTTTATTGTCCTACGAGCAGTACTTC CASSLLSYEQYF
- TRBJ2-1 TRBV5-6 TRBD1 TGTGCCAGCAGCTTGGGGACAGGGAGCAATGAGCAGTTCTTC CASSLGTGSNEQFF
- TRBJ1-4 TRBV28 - TGTGCCAGCAGTTTATTTGACGGGCCCCTAAATGAAAAACTGTTTTTT CASSLFDGPLNEKLFF
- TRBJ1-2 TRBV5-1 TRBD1 TGCGCCAGCAGCAACAACCGGGACAGGGCCTTCAGTGGCTACACCTTC CASSNNRDRAFSGYTF